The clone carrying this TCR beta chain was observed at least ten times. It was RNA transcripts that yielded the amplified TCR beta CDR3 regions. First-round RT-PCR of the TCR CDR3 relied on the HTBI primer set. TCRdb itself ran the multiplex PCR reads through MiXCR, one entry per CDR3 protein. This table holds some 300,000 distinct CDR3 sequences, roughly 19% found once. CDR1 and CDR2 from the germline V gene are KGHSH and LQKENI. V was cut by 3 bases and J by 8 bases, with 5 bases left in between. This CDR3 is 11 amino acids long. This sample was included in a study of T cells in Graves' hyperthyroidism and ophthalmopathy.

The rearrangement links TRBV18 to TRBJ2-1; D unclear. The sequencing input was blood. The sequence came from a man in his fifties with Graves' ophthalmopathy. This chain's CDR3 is CASSPKDEQFF. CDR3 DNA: TGTGCCAGCTCACCTAAGGATGAGCAGTTCTTC.